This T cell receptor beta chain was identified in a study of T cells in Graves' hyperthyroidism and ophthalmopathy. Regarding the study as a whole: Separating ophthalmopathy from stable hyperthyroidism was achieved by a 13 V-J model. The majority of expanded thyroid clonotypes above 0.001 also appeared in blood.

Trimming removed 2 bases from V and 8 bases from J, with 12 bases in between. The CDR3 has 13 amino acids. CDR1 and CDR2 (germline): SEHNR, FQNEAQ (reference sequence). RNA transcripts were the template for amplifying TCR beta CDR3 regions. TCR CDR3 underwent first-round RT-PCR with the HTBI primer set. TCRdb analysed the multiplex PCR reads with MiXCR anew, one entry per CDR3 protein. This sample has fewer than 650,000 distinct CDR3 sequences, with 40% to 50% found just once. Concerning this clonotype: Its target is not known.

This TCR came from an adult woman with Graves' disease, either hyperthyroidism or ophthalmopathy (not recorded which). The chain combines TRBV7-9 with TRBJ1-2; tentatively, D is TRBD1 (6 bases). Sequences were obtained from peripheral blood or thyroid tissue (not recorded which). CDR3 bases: TGTGCCAGCAGCTTATCTACAGGGATCGGCTACACCTTC. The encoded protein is CASSLSTGIGYTF.